This is a list of T cell receptor beta chains from one sample in a study of T-cell reconstitution after alpha-beta-depleted transplantation in children. A single record per CDR3 protein comes from TCRdb applying MiXCR to the PCR reads. The table has around 450,000 distinct CDR3 sequences, over 40% seen once. Sequenced here: PBMCs, sampled before TCRalphabeta/CD19-depleted stem cell transplant. These receptors all stem from a girl aged 2 to 9 with aplastic anemia, due to receive a stem cell transplant. CDR3s include the opening cysteine and the closing phenylalanine or tryptophan. The order of the fields is J gene, V gene, clone size, D gene, CDR3 protein, CDR3 DNA. The D gene is left open where the match is weak. Rows may omit the clone size; those that give it use once, few, many or a size class.

J gene: TRBJ2-7
V gene: TRBV2
clone size: NA
D gene: NA
CDR3 protein: CASEQGSYEQYF
CDR3 DNA: TGTGCCAGCGAACAGGGTTCCTACGAGCAGTACTTC

J gene: TRBJ2-1
V gene: TRBV24-1
clone size: NA
D gene: TRBD2
CDR3 protein: CATSDSTSGRWTYYNEQFF
CDR3 DNA: TGTGCCACCAGTGACTCGACTAGCGGGAGGTGGACTTACTACAATGAGCAGTTCTTC

J gene: TRBJ1-4
V gene: TRBV2
clone size: NA
D gene: NA
CDR3 protein: CAIPPPGPTNEKLFF
CDR3 DNA: TGTGCCATCCCTCCCCCGGGACCAACTAATGAAAAACTGTTTTTT

J gene: TRBJ2-3
V gene: TRBV28
clone size: few
D gene: NA
CDR3 protein: CASSPNRPSTDTQYF
CDR3 DNA: TGTGCCAGCAGCCCTAACCGCCCTTCCACAGATACGCAGTATTTT

J gene: TRBJ2-3
V gene: TRBV6-4
clone size: NA
D gene: NA
CDR3 protein: CASRPEESVGTQYF
CDR3 DNA: TGTGCCAGCAGGCCGGAGGAATCAGTGGGTACGCAGTATTTT

J gene: TRBJ2-1
V gene: TRBV7-6
clone size: many
D gene: NA
CDR3 protein: CASSRDRSSYNEQFF
CDR3 DNA: TGCGCCAGCAGCCGGGACCGAAGCTCCTACAATGAGCAGTTCTTC

J gene: TRBJ2-6
V gene: TRBV24-1
clone size: NA
D gene: TRBD1
CDR3 protein: CATSEGFRDRSSGANVLTF
CDR3 DNA: TGTGCCACCAGTGAAGGTTTTCGGGACAGAAGCTCTGGGGCCAACGTCCTGACTTTC

J gene: TRBJ2-4
V gene: TRBV27
clone size: NA
D gene: NA
CDR3 protein: CASSLRGTKNIQYF
CDR3 DNA: TGTGCCAGCAGTTTAAGGGGGACCAAAAACATTCAGTACTTC

J gene: TRBJ2-3
V gene: TRBV7-6
clone size: NA
D gene: NA
CDR3 protein: CASSPERTDTQYF
CDR3 DNA: TGTGCCAGCAGCCCGGAGCGCACAGATACGCAGTATTTT

J gene: TRBJ2-3
V gene: TRBV15
clone size: many
D gene: NA
CDR3 protein: CATSPARDTQYF
CDR3 DNA: TGTGCCACCAGTCCGGCCCGAGATACGCAGTATTTT

J gene: TRBJ2-7
V gene: TRBV5-4
clone size: NA
D gene: TRBD2
CDR3 protein: CASRDSGEAPYEQYF
CDR3 DNA: TGTGCCAGCAGAGATAGCGGGGAGGCTCCGTACGAGCAGTACTTC

J gene: TRBJ2-3
V gene: TRBV3-1
clone size: few
D gene: TRBD2
CDR3 protein: CASSLLLAGGGMDTQYF
CDR3 DNA: TGTGCCAGCAGCCTTCTACTAGCGGGAGGAGGGATGGATACGCAGTATTTT

J gene: TRBJ2-7
V gene: TRBV7-9
clone size: NA
D gene: NA
CDR3 protein: CASSLVGGGSNYEQYF
CDR3 DNA: TGTGCCAGCAGCTTAGTGGGAGGAGGATCGAACTACGAGCAGTACTTC

J gene: TRBJ1-1
V gene: TRBV18
clone size: NA
D gene: NA
CDR3 protein: CASSPGAGNEAFF
CDR3 DNA: TGTGCCAGCTCACCAGGGGCAGGGAATGAAGCTTTCTTT

J gene: TRBJ1-3
V gene: TRBV4-1
clone size: NA
D gene: NA
CDR3 protein: CASSQGAAAGNTIYF
CDR3 DNA: TGCGCCAGCAGCCAAGGAGCGGCGGCTGGAAACACCATATATTTT

J gene: TRBJ2-5
V gene: TRBV20-1
clone size: NA
D gene: TRBD2
CDR3 protein: CSAKGLAGVGQETQYF
CDR3 DNA: TGCAGTGCGAAGGGACTAGCGGGAGTGGGACAAGAGACCCAGTACTTC

J gene: TRBJ2-7
V gene: TRBV28
clone size: NA
D gene: NA
CDR3 protein: CASSLVALKDDEQYF
CDR3 DNA: TGTGCCAGCAGTCTAGTGGCCCTAAAGGATGACGAGCAGTACTTC

J gene: TRBJ1-4
V gene: TRBV5-6
clone size: NA
D gene: NA
CDR3 protein: CASSRTVDPEKLFF
CDR3 DNA: TGTGCCAGCAGCCGGACAGTCGATCCCGAAAAACTGTTTTTT

J gene: TRBJ1-1
V gene: TRBV18
clone size: few
D gene: TRBD1
CDR3 protein: CASSPGQGMNTEAFF
CDR3 DNA: TGTGCCAGCTCACCGGGACAGGGGATGAACACTGAAGCTTTCTTT

J gene: TRBJ1-5
V gene: TRBV12-3/TRBV12-4
clone size: few
D gene: NA
CDR3 protein: CASVAFLNQPQHF
CDR3 DNA: TGTGCCAGCGTGGCCTTCCTCAATCAGCCCCAGCATTTT

J gene: TRBJ2-5
V gene: TRBV20-1
clone size: NA
D gene: TRBD2
CDR3 protein: CSARSIAGGTQYF
CDR3 DNA: TGCAGTGCTAGATCCATAGCGGGAGGGACCCAGTACTTC

J gene: TRBJ2-1
V gene: TRBV12-3/TRBV12-4
clone size: NA
D gene: NA
CDR3 protein: CASSFDSNGFF
CDR3 DNA: TGTGCCAGCAGTTTTGACTCGAACGGGTTCTTC

J gene: TRBJ2-7
V gene: TRBV5-1
clone size: many
D gene: TRBD2
CDR3 protein: CASSYFSGIQYEQYF
CDR3 DNA: TGCGCCAGCAGCTATTTTAGCGGGATCCAATACGAGCAGTACTTC

J gene: TRBJ2-1
V gene: TRBV24-1
clone size: NA
D gene: NA
CDR3 protein: CATSDETVYNEQFF
CDR3 DNA: TGTGCCACCAGTGATGAAACCGTCTACAATGAGCAGTTCTTC

J gene: TRBJ1-5
V gene: TRBV27
clone size: NA
D gene: NA
CDR3 protein: CASSQSGSGNQPQHF
CDR3 DNA: TGTGCCAGCAGCCAATCCGGGTCGGGCAATCAGCCCCAGCATTTT

J gene: TRBJ2-7
V gene: TRBV30
clone size: few
D gene: NA
CDR3 protein: CAWSVGVEQYF
CDR3 DNA: TGTGCCTGGAGTGTAGGAGTCGAGCAGTACTTC